This T cell receptor (beta chain) derives from a study of T cells after posttransplantation cyclophosphamide. Cyclophosphamide on days +3 and +4 followed busulfan-fludarabine conditioning and a marrow graft. This clone has just a few counts. Its antigen is unknown. The table came from immunoSEQ multiplex PCR; TCRdb's copy has only in-frame clones and leaves some out. Listed here are around 10,000 clones without any singletons, the top ten holding approximately 27%. The V gene's germline CDR1 is MGHRA and CDR2 YSYEKL. The CDR3 runs 18 residues. V dropped 2 bases and J dropped 0 bases, with 16 bases sitting between them. Broader study findings: Blood and skin or GI T cell repertoires showed limited TRB overlap. TRB clonality was highly associated with recipient CMV seropositivity and reactivation.

The input for sequencing was PBMCs, taken after allogeneic stem cell transplant with posttransplant cyclophosphamide. The chain joins TRBV4-1 to TRBJ2-2; a possible D gene is TRBD2 (6 bases). The sequence derives from a female patient between 40 and 55 years old who received an allogeneic stem cell transplant from a related donor, was CMV-positive, and had no GVHD. Some T cells may have originated in the graft donor. CDR3 in DNA: TGCGCCAGCAGCCAATCCGGGGGAGATAGGGCGAACACCGGGGAGCTGTTTTTT. It specifies CASSQSGGDRANTGELFF.